This record concerns one TCR beta chain sequence. Its antigen is unknown. The data belong to a study of T cell clones after liver transplantation. Overall study: Third-party-reactive TCRbeta sequences from pre-transplant mixed lymphocyte reactions served as antigen-independent comparators. Study observations and caveats: In a couple of subjects, few donor cells limited the measurable donor-reactive repertoire. Graft donor-reactive T cells may have migrated into the graft rather than being deleted.

Libraries were prepared by immunoSEQ multiplex PCR; TCRdb keeps only in-frame clonotypes and omits some of them. The table includes tens of thousands of clones, approximately 84% detected once. V was pared by 6 bases and J by 6 bases, with 4 bases of the junction left unmatched. The germline gives CDR1 MNHEY, CDR2 SVGAGI. CDR3 size: 13 residues. V and J are TRBV6-5 and TRBJ2-7, with 11 bases fitting TRBD2. The sequencing used CD4+ T cells from blood, collected before liver transplant. This clonotype originated in a human donor who received a liver transplant. The CDR3 spells CASRSTSGVEQYF. The CDR3 coding sequence is TGTGCCAGCAGGTCGACTAGCGGGGTCGAGCAGTACTTC.